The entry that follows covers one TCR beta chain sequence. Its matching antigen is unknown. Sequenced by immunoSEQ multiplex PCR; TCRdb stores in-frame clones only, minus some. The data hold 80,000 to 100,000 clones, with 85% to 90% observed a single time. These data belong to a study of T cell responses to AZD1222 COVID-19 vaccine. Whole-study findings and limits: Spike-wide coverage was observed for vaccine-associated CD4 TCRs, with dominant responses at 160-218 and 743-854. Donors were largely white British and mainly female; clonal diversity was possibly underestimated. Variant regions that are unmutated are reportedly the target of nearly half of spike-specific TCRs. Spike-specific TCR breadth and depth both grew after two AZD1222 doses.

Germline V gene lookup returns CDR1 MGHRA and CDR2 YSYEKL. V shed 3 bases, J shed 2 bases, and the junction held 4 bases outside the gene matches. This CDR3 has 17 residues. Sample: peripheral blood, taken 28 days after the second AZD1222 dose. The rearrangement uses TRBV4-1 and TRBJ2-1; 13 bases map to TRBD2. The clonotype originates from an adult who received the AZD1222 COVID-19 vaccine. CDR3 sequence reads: CASSQGGLAGAYNEQFF. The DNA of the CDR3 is TGCGCCAGCAGCCAGGGTGGACTAGCGGGGGCCTACAATGAGCAGTTCTTC.